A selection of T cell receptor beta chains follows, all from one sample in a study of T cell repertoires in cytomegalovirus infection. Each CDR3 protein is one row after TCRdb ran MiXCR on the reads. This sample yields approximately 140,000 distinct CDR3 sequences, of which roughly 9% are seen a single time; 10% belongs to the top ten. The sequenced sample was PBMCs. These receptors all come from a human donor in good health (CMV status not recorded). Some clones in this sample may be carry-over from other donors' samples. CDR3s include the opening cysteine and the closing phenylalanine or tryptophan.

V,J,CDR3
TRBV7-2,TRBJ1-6,CASSLGTDNSPLHF
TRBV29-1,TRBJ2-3,CSVETSQQYF
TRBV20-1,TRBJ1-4,CSATTGSEKLFF
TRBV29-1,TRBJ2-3,CSVGGRDRGSDTQYF
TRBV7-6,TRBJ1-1,CASSLWDRATEAFF
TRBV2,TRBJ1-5,CASSRTGPNQPQHF
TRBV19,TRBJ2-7,CASSYSGGPDEQYF
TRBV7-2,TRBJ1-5,CASSRTGALSQPQHF
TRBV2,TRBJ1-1,CASSEAANTEAFF
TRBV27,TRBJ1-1,CASSPQGQLNTEAFF
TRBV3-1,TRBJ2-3,CASSSRPDTQYF
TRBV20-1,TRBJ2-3,CSGAQGRTDTQYF
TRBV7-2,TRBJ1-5,CASSLVSAQPQHF
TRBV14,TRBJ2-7,CASSQTQGGYFYEQYF
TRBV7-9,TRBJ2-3,CASSFYGGASDTQYF
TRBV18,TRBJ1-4,CASTRDSNEKLFF